This T cell receptor (beta chain) originates from a study of blood T cell repertoires in COVID-19. Background on the study: The United States, Italy and Spain provided the acute and convalescent COVID-19 samples. T cells, B-cell-depleted T cells, or PBMCs provided the cDNA or gDNA that served as material.

The authors' processing: How many nucleated cells were present was estimated from reference gene primer amplification. Method: immunoSEQ multiplex PCR; TCRdb's copy keeps in-frame clones and lacks some. Clone size and V and J calls were adopted from that table, with D and trimming inferred from the DNA. Of about 69,000 clones in the sample, 85% to 90% are singletons; the top ten hold more than 4.5%. The V segment lost 3 bases and the J segment 1 base; nucleotides outside the gene matches: 7. CDR1 SGDLS and CDR2 YYNGEE come from the germline V gene. The CDR3 spans 16 residues. Material: peripheral blood. The chain combines TRBV9 with TRBJ2-3, with TRBD2 matching over 8 bases. The receptor was derived from a man in his forties or fifties with acute or convalescent COVID-19. CDR3 loop: CASSADPAGGTDTQYF. In DNA, the CDR3 is TGTGCCAGCAGCGCAGACCCAGCGGGAGGCACAGATACGCAGTATTTT.